Many counts were recorded for the clone carrying this TCR beta chain. TCRdb processed the 5' RACE reads anew with MiXCR; each CDR3 protein has one entry. The sample includes about 64,000 distinct CDR3 sequences, around 20% seen only once; the top ten take 16%. This sample was included in a study of early T cells in non-severe SARS-CoV-2 infection. On the study more broadly: Sequencing input comprised bulk RNA from unsorted whole blood; chain pairing was not available.

Germline V gene data show CDR1 as SEHNR and CDR2 as FQNEAQ (reference sequence). The CDR3 has 12 amino acids. Trimming cost V 1 base and J 7 bases, with 7 bases left between them. This clonotype originated in an adult who was a healthcare worker with PCR-confirmed SARS-CoV-2 infection or an uninfected control (not recorded which). The sequencing used whole blood, collected at baseline. The chain recombines TRBV7-9 with TRBJ1-1; D uncertain. The CDR3 reads CASSLEDREAFF. CDR3 nucleotide sequence: TGTGCCAGCAGCTTAGAGGACCGTGAAGCTTTCTTT.